These 32 T cell receptor delta chains share one sample of origin, sequenced in a study of gamma-delta T cells after stem cell transplantation. TCRdb re-called the RT-PCR reads using CATT. Here the sample spans about 2,600 delta-chain clones, roughly 3% being singletons. The sequenced material came from gamma-delta T cells. The receptor set was obtained from a human donor. It is not recorded whose cells these are; they may come from a transplant donor.

Worth noting for this clone: The protein held in TCRdb is that of a much larger clone and does not match this DNA's translation at residue 11, likely because of a read error; the protein shown is translated from the DNA. The chain couples TRDV2 to TRDJ1; TRDD3 is a possible D gene (6 bases). This CDR3 has 23 residues. CDR1 and CDR2 from the germline V gene are GEAIGNYY and EKD. The ends were cut back, 0 bases at V and 0 bases at J, with 34 bases in the middle. CDR3 coding DNA: TGTGCCTGTGACACCATTCAAAGCCTTGGCACCAGGGGTTCTGGGGTTTACACCGATAAACTCATCTTT. This translates into CACDTIQSLGTRGSGVYTDKLIF.

This clone ranks as medium-sized. The chain combines TRDV1 with TRDJ1; tentative D call: TRDD3 (6 bases). The CDR3 is 15 residues long. The V gene lost 4 bases and the J gene lost 5 bases, with 17 bases spanning the gap. Germline CDR1 is TSWWSYY and CDR2 is QGS. This chain's CDR3 is CALGALGWGPDKLIF. The DNA of the CDR3 is TGTGCTCTTGGGGCTTTGGGGTGGGGGCCTGATAAACTCATCTTT.

This clone is classed as large (0.1 to 1%). Other DNA sequences in the sample encode the same CDR3. The J gene is TRDJ1, the V gene TRDV2; no definite D call. This CDR3 is 16 amino acids long. The V and J ends lost 3 bases and 0 bases respectively, with 16 bases between them. From germline, CDR1 is GEAIGNYY and CDR2 EKD. CDR3 sequence: CACDPLLLPDTDKLIF. CDR3 nucleotides: TGTGCCTGTGACCCCCTGCTACTCCCCGACACCGATAAACTCATCTTT.

This clone was counted between two and nine times. Written as DNA, the CDR3 is TGTGCCTGTGACACTCACGGGGGATACCCCCATTACACCGATAAACTCATCTTT. Translated: CACDTHGGYPHYTDKLIF. The chain employs TRDV2 and TRDJ1, with TRDD3 matching over 9 bases. The CDR3 spans 18 residues. Germline loops: CDR1 GEAIGNYY, CDR2 EKD. Trimming cost V 1 base and J 0 bases; bases outside gene matches: 11.

This clone qualifies as medium-sized. This chain connects TRDV2 to TRDJ1; 7 bases match TRDD3. Germline CDR1 and CDR2: GEAIGNYY and EKD. J was trimmed by 4 bases and V by 0 bases; bases with no gene match: 4. The CDR3 has 14 amino acids. DNA for the CDR3: TGTGCCTGTGACACCATGGTGGGGGACGATAAACTCATCTTT. Protein sequence: CACDTMVGDDKLIF.

For this clone: Germline and junction disagree at one end, which may indicate a read error. V gene TRDV2 combines with J gene TRDJ3; tentatively, D is TRDD3 (5 bases). From germline, CDR1 is GEAIGNYY and CDR2 EKD. The CDR3 covers 17 residues. CDR3 bases: TGTGCCTGCGACACCACGGGGGCGCCTGGGGACACCCGACAGATGTTTTTC. Translating gives CACDTTGAPGDTRQMFF.

This clone was observed a few times. The protein TCRdb lists belongs to a much larger clone and differs from this DNA's translation at residue 10, which points to a read error; the protein shown is made from the DNA. This chain connects TRDV1 to TRDJ2; a possible D gene is TRDD2 (6 bases). The CDR3 loop spans 17 amino acids. The V gene's germline CDR1 is TSWWSYY and CDR2 QGS. Trimming stripped 0 bases from V and 6 bases from J, with 17 bases between. The CDR3 DNA is TGTGCTCTTGGGGAACTCTCCTACGGGGGTACGTCAGCACAACTCTTCTTT. It encodes CALGELSYGGTSAQLFF.

This clone has a handful of counts. A far more abundant clone sits one base away, making this likely a read error. The same CDR3 arises from other DNA sequences in this sample as well. The genes are TRDV2 and TRDJ1, with TRDD3 matching over 12 bases. Looked up from germline, CDR1 is GEAIGNYY and CDR2 is EKD. The CDR3 covers 19 residues. V trimming: 1 base; J trimming: 5 bases; junction bases outside the gene matches: 16. The DNA of the CDR3 is TGTGCCTGTGACACTGCCAGTACTGGGGGATACCCCTACCGAGATAAACTCATCTTT. Residues: CACDTASTGGYPYRDKLIF.

Only a few counts were recorded for this clone. A far larger clone is a single base away, which makes a read error likely. The rearrangement joins TRDV2 to TRDJ1; TRDD3 agrees at 10 bases. This CDR3 has 19 amino acids. CDR1 and CDR2 from the germline V gene are GEAIGNYY and EKD. The CDR3 nucleotides are TGTGCCTGTGAAGCGATGGGGGATACCCTGAGGTCGTCTACCGATAAACCCATCTTT. Translation: CACEAMGDTLRSSTDKPIF.

Only a few counts were recorded for this clone. Relative to the germline gene, one junction end is altered; a read error may explain this. J is TRDJ1 and V is TRDV2, with D unresolved. The V gene's germline CDR1 is GEAIGNYY and CDR2 EKD. This CDR3 comprises 18 residues. CDR3 in amino acids: CACDTAQKSLGLTDKLIF. The CDR3 DNA reads as TGCGCTTGTGACACCGCGCAAAAATCTCTCGGACTCACCGATAAACTCATCTTT.

On this clone itself: An end of the junction does not agree with germline; a read error may underlie this. Written as DNA, the CDR3 is TGTGCCTGTGACACCGTGTCTGGGGGCCTGAGAAGCTCCTGGGACACCCGACAGACGTTTTTC. Its translation: CACDTVSGGLRSSWDTRQTFF. The chain has TRDV2 and TRDJ3; 7 bases map to TRDD3. The CDR3 is 21 residues long. Looked up from germline, CDR1 is GEAIGNYY and CDR2 is EKD.

This clone was counted between two and nine times. A read error is likely here: a far larger clone is one base away. The J gene is TRDJ1, the V gene TRDV2, with 8 bases fitting TRDD3. CDR1 and CDR2 from the germline V gene are GEAIGNYY and EKD. This CDR3 contains 16 residues. CDR3 in amino acids: CACDTVGDTEADKPIF. The DNA of the CDR3 is TGTGCCTGTGACACCGTAGGGGATACAGAGGCCGATAAACCCATCTTT.

This clone is labeled large. In the same sample, other DNA sequences code for this CDR3. The rearrangement uses TRDV2 and TRDJ1; 13 positions match TRDD3. The CDR3 consists of 19 residues. J was trimmed by 4 bases and V by 3 bases; bases with no gene match: 16. Germline lookup yields CDR1 GEAIGNYY and CDR2 EKD. The CDR3 DNA sequence: TGTGCCTGTGACCTAATTACTGGGGGATACGCGGGCTACAGCGATAAACTCATCTTT. Residues: CACDLITGGYAGYSDKLIF.

Comments on this clone: The likely explanation is a read error, given a far larger clone one base away. The V call is TRDV2, the J call TRDJ1; 10 bases align to TRDD3. The CDR3 sequence is 19 residues long. V dropped 4 bases and J dropped 2; count of bases not matched to a gene: 18. Per the germline V gene, CDR1 is GEAIGNYY and CDR2 is EKD. CDR3 region: CACEAMGDTLRPSTDKLIF. The CDR3 DNA reads TGTGCCTGTGAAGCGATGGGGGATACCCTGAGGCCGTCTACCGATAAACTCATCTTT.

This clone was seen at least ten times. The translation of this DNA and the TCRdb protein of a much larger clone differ at residue 5, probably owing to a read error; the protein shown here is translated from the DNA. The chain couples TRDV2 to TRDJ1, with 10 bases lining up with TRDD3. V lost 3 bases to trimming and J lost 0 bases; unmatched junction nucleotides: 6. CDR3 length: 16 residues. Germline loops: CDR1 GEAIGNYY, CDR2 EKD. The chain's CDR3 is CACDALLGDNTDKLIF. The CDR3 DNA is TGTGCCTGTGACGCGCTCCTGGGGGATAACACCGATAAACTCATCTTT.

As regards this clone: Possible read error: a much larger clone is one base away. This sample includes further DNA sequences coding for the same CDR3. The chain recombines TRDV2 with TRDJ1; 13 nucleotides agree with TRDD3. Germline loops: CDR1 GEAIGNYY, CDR2 EKD. The length of the CDR3 is 16 residues. Germline trimming cut 3 bases from V and 5 bases from J; bases unmatched to any gene: 8. CDR3 coding DNA: TGTGCCTGTGACTCCGTACTGGGGGATACGACTGATAAACTCATCTTT. Protein product: CACDSVLGDTTDKLIF.

This clone is classed as medium-sized. This same CDR3 is encoded by further DNA sequences in the sample. The V gene is TRDV1, the J gene TRDJ1; 9 bases agree with TRDD3. The CDR3 totals 18 residues. V lost 2 bases, J lost 0 bases, and 10 bases stayed unmatched. Germline V gives CDR1 TSWWSYY, CDR2 QGS. The CDR3 DNA reads TGTGCTCTTGGGGAATTGGAACCTTACTGGGGGAACACCGATAAACTCATCTTT. Translation gives CALGELEPYWGNTDKLIF.

This clone is classed as medium-sized. A much larger clone lies a single base off, so this may be a read error. Other DNA sequences in this sample translate to the same CDR3. This chain links TRDV2 with TRDJ1; 12 bases are shared with TRDD3. This CDR3 is 16 amino acids long. V shed 1 base, J shed 3 bases, and the junction held 5 bases outside the gene matches. CDR1 is GEAIGNYY and CDR2 is EKD in the germline V gene. Here the CDR3 reads CACDTLLGDTPDKLIF. The CDR3 coding sequence is TGTGCCTGTGACACTCTACTGGGGGATACTCCCGATAAACTCATCTTT.

In its sample, this clone is medium-sized. This chain joins TRDV2 and TRDJ1; no definite D call. V was clipped by 0 bases and J by 0 bases, with 10 bases between them. CDR3 size: 15 residues. CDR1 is GEAIGNYY and CDR2 is EKD in the germline V gene. This CDR3 reads CACDTVGPHTDKLIF. The DNA of the CDR3 is TGTGCCTGTGACACCGTGGGACCACACACCGATAAACTCATCTTT.

The CDR3 DNA reads TGTGCTCTTGGGGAATTCCTTAATAGTCCCCGAGGGCTCTTTATTGTCCTGGGGGATTTACCACAGGGACCCCCTTTGACAGCACAACTCTTCTTT. Translating gives CALGEFLNSPRGLFIVLGDLPQGPPLTAQLFF. The V gene is TRDV1, the J gene TRDJ2, with 9 bases identical to TRDD3. Germline CDR1 and CDR2: TSWWSYY and QGS. V shed 2 bases, J shed 0 bases, and the junction held 49 bases outside the gene matches. The CDR3 spans 32 residues.

In the case of this clone: This likely came from a read error, as a far larger clone is one base away. Other DNA sequences in this specimen translate into the identical CDR3. The chain has TRDV2 and TRDJ3; TRDD3 matches at 12 bases. The CDR3 length is 20 residues. Germline V gene lookup returns CDR1 GEAIGNYY and CDR2 EKD. The CDR3 is CACDTVLGDTLSWDTRQMFF. CDR3 nucleotide sequence: TGTGCCTGTGACACCGTACTGGGGGATACCCTCTCCTGGGACACTCGACAGATGTTTTTC.

As for this clone: TCRdb attributes to this sequence the protein of a much larger clone, which differs from the DNA translation at residue 4; a read error is likely, and the protein displayed is translated from the DNA. V gene TRDV2 combines with J gene TRDJ1, with 9 positions matching TRDD3. CDR1 is GEAIGNYY, CDR2 EKD, per germline. Losses at the gene ends were 5 bases for V and 0 bases for J; bases not matched to a gene: 18. There are 19 residues in the CDR3. In DNA, the CDR3 is TGTGCCTGTGGCCCAGTTTTCCGTACTGGGGGACCGTACACCGATAAACTCATCTTT. The encoded protein is CACGPVFRTGGPYTDKLIF.

This clone was detected many times. A much larger clone differs from this one at a single base, so this may be a read error. The gene calls are TRDV2 and TRDJ1; D is possibly TRDD3 (6 bases). Germline V gives CDR1 GEAIGNYY, CDR2 EKD. This CDR3 is built from 18 residues. V dropped 0 bases and J dropped 3 bases, with 22 bases sitting between them. CDR3 loop: CACDTIMVGGTPSDKLIF. The CDR3 DNA is TGTGCCTGTGACACCATTATGGTGGGGGGTACGCCGTCCGATAAACTCATCTTT.

This clone has a handful of counts. For this DNA, TCRdb reports the protein of a much larger clone, which diverges at residue 13, most likely from a read error; the protein presented here is translated directly from the DNA. The chain has TRDV2 and TRDJ1; possibly TRDD2 for D (6 bases). This CDR3 comprises 18 residues. Trimming cost V 0 bases and J 3 bases, with 22 bases left between them. The germline V gene has CDR1 GEAIGNYY and CDR2 EKD. The CDR3 nucleotides read TGTGCCTGTGACACCGTTCCTCCTACCAAATCCAACGCCGATAAACTCATCTTT. It codes for CACDTVPPTKSNADKLIF.

The V and J genes are TRDV2 and TRDJ1; 13 positions match TRDD3. The length of the CDR3 is 17 residues. Germline V gene lookup returns CDR1 GEAIGNYY and CDR2 EKD. V shed 3 bases and J 1 base; nucleotides not matched to a gene: 7. The CDR3 DNA sequence: TGTGCCTGTGACTTACTGGGGGATACGCTCGTCACCGATAAACTCATCTTT. It codes for CACDLLGDTLVTDKLIF.

This clone is termed medium-sized. Other DNA sequences in this specimen translate into the identical CDR3. CDR3 protein: CACDTIMGDSAYTDKLIF. The CDR3 DNA reads TGTGCCTGTGACACGATAATGGGGGATAGTGCGTACACCGATAAACTCATCTTT. V and J are TRDV2 and TRDJ1, with 9 bases matching TRDD3. Germline V lookup: CDR1 GEAIGNYY, CDR2 EKD. Trimming took 1 base from V and 0 from J; bases not matched to a gene: 11. The CDR3 spans 18 residues.

This clone was detected only a few times. TCRdb's protein for this DNA is that of a much larger clone and differs from the translation at residue 5, likely a read error; the protein shown is the DNA translation. The V gene is TRDV2, the J gene TRDJ1, with TRDD3 as a possible D gene (5 bases). Deletions cut 3 bases from V and 2 bases from J, with 12 bases between. The CDR3 is made up of 14 amino acids. Germline V lookup: CDR1 GEAIGNYY, CDR2 EKD. CDR3 residues: CACDPAGKTDKLIF. The CDR3 DNA follows: TGTGCCTGTGACCCCGCGGGGAAGACCGATAAACTCATCTTT.

This clone is termed medium-sized. The V and J genes are TRDV2 and TRDJ3; no definite D call. CDR1 and CDR2 (germline): GEAIGNYY, EKD. This CDR3 has 15 residues. Trimming left V 3 bases short and J 0 bases short, with 5 bases between. The CDR3 is CACDSISWDTRQMFF. In nucleotides, the CDR3 is TGTGCCTGTGACTCAATCTCCTGGGACACCCGACAGATGTTTTTC.

To note about this clone: A far larger clone is one base from this, pointing to a likely read error. Other DNA sequences in this sample translate to the same CDR3. This chain joins TRDV2 and TRDJ1; 13 bases line up with TRDD3. The trim removed 4 bases at V and 0 bases at J, leaving 22 bases unmatched. CDR1 and CDR2 (germline): GEAIGNYY, EKD. The CDR3 has 22 residues. CDR3 residues: CACDSILPAGLGDTRYTDKLIF. DNA for the CDR3: TGTGCCTGTGATTCGATCCTTCCCGCGGGACTGGGGGATACGCGGTACACCGATAAACTCATCTTT.

This clone has just a few counts. The mismatch at residue 16 between this DNA's translation and the TCRdb protein of a much larger clone likely reflects a read error; the protein shown is translated from the DNA. V and J are TRDV2 and TRDJ1; 12 nucleotides agree with TRDD3. The germline V gene has CDR1 GEAIGNYY and CDR2 EKD. This CDR3 has 19 amino acids. The J segment lost 10 bases and the V segment lost 0 bases, leaving 20 bases of the junction unmatched. For the CDR3, the DNA is TGTGCCTGTGACACCGAGTTTGCTGGGGGATACGGAGGTGAAGGCCTACTCATCTTT. This gives the protein CACDTEFAGGYGGEGLLIF.

This clone was seen a few times. A read error is possible here, since a much larger clone lies one base away. Other nucleotide sequences in the sample specify the same CDR3. The chain couples TRDV2 to TRDJ1, with 7 positions matching TRDD3. Looked up from germline, CDR1 is GEAIGNYY and CDR2 is EKD. The V gene end was trimmed by 0 bases and the J gene end by 4 bases; junction bases not matched to a gene: 19. The CDR3 is 19 amino acids. CDR3 residues: CACDTVGKAPGGFSDKLIF. The CDR3 DNA follows: TGTGCCTGTGACACCGTCGGTAAGGCCCCTGGGGGGTTCAGCGATAAACTCATCTTT.

Notes on this clone: Translating this DNA gives a protein that differs at residue 21 from the TCRdb one, which belongs to a much larger clone; a read error is likely, and the protein shown is this translation. This chain connects TRDV1 to TRDJ1; D may be TRDD3 (6 bases). Germline V CDR1 and CDR2: TSWWSYY, QGS. This CDR3 is 24 amino acids long. CDR3 nucleotides: TGTGCTCTTGGGGAACCCCTCGGCTTGCGGGACTCTGGGGACCCATCCCCGTACACCGATAGACTCATCTTT. Translated: CALGEPLGLRDSGDPSPYTDRLIF.